What follows are 5 T cell receptor beta chains derived from one specimen sequenced in a study of T cell changes during pregnancy in multiple sclerosis (dated by TCRdb to about 2019). The protocol used for the library was the immunoSEQ multiplex PCR assay. Drawn from immuneACCESS, this table holds only the in-frame rearrangements with V and J called that TCRdb kept. Clones are partly lost; checked studies trace under half to an unresolved V gene and leave the rest unexplained. For this sample the table gives more than 65,000 clones, of which 91% were detected only once. Approximately 2.4% of the sample rests with the top ten. The sequencing used peripheral blood, collected in the first trimester of pregnancy. These receptors came from a female donor with multiple sclerosis, enrolled in a pregnancy study.

The chain uses TRBV18 and TRBJ1-3; 8 bases are shared with TRBD1. The V segment lost 3 bases and the J segment 1 base; nucleotides outside the gene matches: 5. CDR3 length: 16 residues. CDR1 is KGHSH and CDR2 is LQKENI in the germline V gene. As DNA, the CDR3 is TGTGCCAGCTCACCGGCAGGGGGCTTGTCTGGAAACACCATATATTTT. Protein: CASSPAGGLSGNTIYF.

This clone has only one observation. This chain joins TRBV10-3 and TRBJ1-2, with 9 bases fitting TRBD1. CDR3 length equals 15 residues. The V and J ends lost 3 bases and 8 bases, in that order; junction bases with no gene match: 10. Germline V gene sequence: CDR1 ENHRY, CDR2 SYGVKD. The CDR3 nucleotides are TGTGCCATCAGTGATACAGGGGGCCTACTCTTCGGCTACACCTTC. This translates into CAISDTGGLLFGYTF.

The V gene is TRBV4-1, the J gene TRBJ1-2, with unresolved D. The germline V gene has CDR1 MGHRA and CDR2 YSYEKL. CDR3 length equals 13 residues. With 0 bases removed from V and 7 bases from J, the gap between germline ends came to 9 bases. CDR3 region: CASSQEGGIGYTF. The CDR3 DNA reads as TGCGCCAGCAGCCAAGAGGGCGGGATTGGCTACACCTTC.

The chain joins TRBV30 to TRBJ2-3; the D is unclear. The CDR3 extends over 13 amino acids. Germline V gene lookup returns CDR1 GTSNPN and CDR2 SVGIG (reference sequence). Trimming took off 0 bases at V and 2 bases at J, with 6 bases between the two ends. The CDR3 spells CAWSVDFTDTQYF. The DNA for the CDR3 is TGTGCCTGGAGTGTTGACTTCACAGATACGCAGTATTTT.

The chain has TRBV5-8 and TRBJ1-1; no definite D call. V was clipped by 5 bases and J by 1 base, with 12 bases between them. Per germline, CDR1 SGHTS and CDR2 YDEGEE. The CDR3 totals 14 residues. CDR3 nucleotide sequence: TGTGCCAGCAGTCATAAGACGGGGAACACTGAAGCTTTCTTT. Translation: CASSHKTGNTEAFF.